Shown below are 17 T cell receptor beta chains from a single sample sequenced in a study of CD8 T cells in ankylosing spondylitis. MiXCR, applied by TCRdb to the 5' RACE reads, yields one record per CDR3 protein. This sample yields under 150,000 distinct CDR3 sequences, of which 7% to 10% are seen a single time; about 3.3% belongs to the top ten. Sequencing was done on a sample of blood, either unsorted or a sorted T cell fraction (not recorded which). Every receptor here comes from a male donor with ankylosing spondylitis or in good health (not recorded which).

This clonotype came up many times. The V call is TRBV21-1, the J call TRBJ2-7; the D call of TRBD1 is as the table states it, not checked on the DNA. TRBV21-1 is flagged as a pseudogene. This CDR3 region has 14 residues. CDR3 amino acids: CASSKDRGFYEQYF. The CDR3 DNA is TGTGCCAGCAGCAAGGACAGGGGATTCTACGAGCAGTACTTC.

The chain uses TRBV15 and TRBJ2-3, with 10 bases identical to TRBD2. The CDR3 is made up of 18 amino acids. V shed 1 base, J shed 2 bases, and the junction held 9 bases outside the gene matches. Germline loops: CDR1 LNHNV, CDR2 YYDKDF (reference sequence). The CDR3 sequence: CATSRVRLAGLNTDTQYF. The CDR3 DNA is TGTGCCACCAGCAGAGTTAGACTAGCGGGCCTCAACACAGATACGCAGTATTTT.

This clonotype was seen many times. This sequence joins TRBV15 and TRBJ2-1, with D perhaps matching TRBD1 (7 bases). The V end lost 4 bases, the J end lost 0 bases, and 25 bases lay between the germline ends. This CDR3 is 20 amino acids long. Germline CDR1 and CDR2: LNHNV and YYDKDF (reference sequence). The CDR3 DNA reads TGTGCCACCAGCATAGGTCCGGGACAGTGGACTAAAATCTCCTACAATGAGCAGTTCTTC. The encoded protein is CATSIGPGQWTKISYNEQFF.

This clonotype was recorded at least ten times. The chain employs TRBV2 and TRBJ2-2, with 7 bases identical to TRBD1. Per germline, CDR1 SNHLY and CDR2 FYNNEI. The length of the CDR3 is 14 residues. The V segment lost 8 bases and the J segment 0 bases; nucleotides outside the gene matches: 3. The chain's CDR3 is CASQQGTNTGELFF. The CDR3, as DNA: TGTGCCAGCCAACAGGGGACGAACACCGGGGAGCTGTTTTTT.

This clonotype was observed a handful of times. This chain links TRBV20-1 with TRBJ2-1, with TRBD2 identical over 10 bases. Per germline, CDR1 DFQATT and CDR2 SNEGSKA (reference sequence). The V gene end was trimmed by 0 bases and the J gene end by 5 bases; junction bases not matched to a gene: 13. The CDR3 runs to 18 residues. CDR3 sequence: CSARDRKIAGGYNNEQFF. CDR3 DNA: TGCAGTGCTAGAGATCGGAAGATAGCGGGAGGCTACAACAATGAGCAGTTCTTC.

This clonotype was observed many times. The rearrangement links TRBV5-1 to TRBJ2-3; D unclear. Trimming removed 0 bases at V and 7 bases at J, with 9 bases between. Looked up from germline, CDR1 is SGHRS and CDR2 is YFSETQ. The CDR3 has 13 amino acids. The CDR3 DNA sequence: TGCGCCAGCAGCTTGGGGACCCCAAATACGCAGTATTTT. Amino acid sequence: CASSLGTPNTQYF.

This clonotype was recorded many times. The CDR3 DNA sequence: TGTGCCAGCAGCTTAAGGGCAGGGAGCACAGATACGCAGTATTTT. The encoded protein is CASSLRAGSTDTQYF. The V and J genes are TRBV7-6 and TRBJ2-3, with D possibly being TRBD1 (5 bases). Trimming stripped 2 bases from V and 0 bases from J, with 9 bases between. The CDR3 runs 15 residues. The V gene's germline CDR1 is SGHVS and CDR2 FNYEAQ.

This clonotype was counted only a few times. This chain uses TRBV10-3 with TRBJ2-5; TRBD2 matches 9 bases. Germline V gene data show CDR1 as ENHRY and CDR2 as SYGVKD. CDR3 length: 14 residues. Germline trimming cut 11 bases from V and 0 bases from J; bases unmatched to any gene: 7. The CDR3 is CASGGGGNQETQYF. Written as DNA, the CDR3 is TGTGCCTCGGGCGGGGGGGGCAACCAAGAGACCCAGTACTTC.

Ten or more counts support this clonotype. This chain joins TRBV29-1 and TRBJ2-5; 7 bases are shared with TRBD1. Trimming cost V 6 bases and J 2 bases; bases outside gene matches: 6. This CDR3 is 13 amino acids long. Germline lookup yields CDR1 SQVTM and CDR2 ANQGSEA. CDR3 loop: CSVRDRTQETQYF. The CDR3 region has the DNA TGCAGCGTAAGGGACAGAACTCAAGAGACCCAGTACTTC.

This clonotype was detected ten times or more. The rearrangement joins TRBV29-1 to TRBJ2-1; D perhaps matches TRBD2 (6 bases). V was pared by 5 bases and J by 6 bases, with 17 bases between. This CDR3 has 14 residues. Germline V gene data show CDR1 as SQVTM and CDR2 as ANQGSEA. Here the CDR3 reads CSVRVGLGGNEQFF. The CDR3 DNA sequence: TGCAGCGTTCGCGTAGGTTTGGGGGGCAATGAGCAGTTCTTC.

The sample holds many counts of this clonotype. V usage is TRBV4-1 and J usage is TRBJ2-3, with TRBD2 identical over 14 bases. Germline V gives CDR1 MGHRA, CDR2 YSYEKL. V was clipped by 2 bases and J by 0 bases; unmatched bases: 16. The CDR3 length is 22 residues. The DNA for the CDR3 is TGCGCCAGCAGCCAATCCCTCGAGCGGGGACTAGCGGGAGCCACTAGCACAGATACGCAGTATTTT. It yields the protein CASSQSLERGLAGATSTDTQYF.

This clonotype was seen at least ten times. This chain joins TRBV18 and TRBJ2-3; D perhaps matches TRBD1 (5 bases). CDR3 length: 16 amino acids. Trimming removed 2 bases at V and 2 bases at J, with 14 bases between. CDR1 is KGHSH, CDR2 LQKENI, per germline. CDR3 sequence reads: CASSPWGAGITDTQYF. The CDR3 bases are TGTGCCAGCTCACCATGGGGCGCAGGAATCACAGATACGCAGTATTTT. Full variable domain (rest looked up from reference TRBV18 and TRBJ2-3): NAGVMQNPRHLVRRRGQEARLRCSPMKGHSHVYWYRQLPEEGLKFMVYLQKENIIDESGMPKERFSAEFPKEGPSILRIQQVVRGDSAAYFCASSPWGAGITDTQYFGPGTRLTVL.

This clonotype came up a few times. The genes are TRBV5-1 and TRBJ2-5; 7 positions match TRBD1. CDR1 and CDR2 from the germline V gene are SGHRS and YFSETQ. CDR3 length: 16 amino acids. The ends lost 0 bases at V and 5 bases at J; junction bases unmatched: 10. The CDR3 DNA sequence: TGCGCCAGCAGCTTGGGACAGGGTTTTTTCCGGGAGACCCAGTACTTC. This sequence encodes CASSLGQGFFRETQYF.

The chain joins TRBV6-5 to TRBJ2-1; 8 nucleotides align to TRBD2. The J segment lost 2 bases and the V segment lost 0 bases, leaving 3 bases of the junction unmatched. CDR3 length: 16 residues. Germline V gene lookup returns CDR1 MNHEY and CDR2 SVGAGI. CDR3 DNA sequence: TGTGCCAGCAGTTACTCGGAAGCGGGAGCCTACAATGAGCAGTTCTTC. Amino acids: CASSYSEAGAYNEQFF.

This clonotype was counted a few times. J is TRBJ1-4 and V is TRBV7-9; D remains unclear. Per the germline V gene, CDR1 is SEHNR and CDR2 is FQNEAQ (reference sequence). The CDR3 sequence is 14 residues long. With 5 bases removed from V and 0 bases from J, the gap between germline ends came to 7 bases. CDR3 amino acids: CASSPGATNEKLFF. DNA of the CDR3: TGTGCCAGCAGCCCCGGGGCAACTAATGAAAAACTGTTTTTT.

In its sample, this clonotype was seen many times. The chain employs TRBV29-1 and TRBJ2-1, with 10 bases identical to TRBD2. The CDR3 runs to 14 residues. Trimming took 4 bases from V and 6 from J; bases not matched to a gene: 6. Germline CDR1 reads SQVTM; CDR2 reads ANQGSEA. The CDR3 here is CSVVPSGSTNEQFF. For the CDR3, the DNA is TGCAGCGTTGTGCCTAGCGGGAGCACCAATGAGCAGTTCTTC.

This clonotype was counted only a few times. The genes are TRBV7-2 and TRBJ2-1; unclear D gene. The V gene lost 1 base and the J gene lost 0 bases, with 7 bases spanning the gap. This CDR3 contains 15 residues. Germline CDR1 and CDR2: SGHTA and FQGNSA. The CDR3 DNA sequence: TGTGCCAGCAGCTTAGTCCGGAGCTCCTACAATGAGCAGTTCTTC. The encoded protein is CASSLVRSSYNEQFF. Filled out from reference TRBV7-2 and TRBJ2-1, the complete variable domain reads GAGVSQSPSNKVTEKGKDVELRCDPISGHTALYWYRQSLGQGLEFLIYFQGNSAPDKSGLPSDRFSAERTGGSVSTLTIQRTQQEDSAVYLCASSLVRSSYNEQFFGPGTRLTVL.